This TCR beta chain was documented in a study of T cell repertoires in ileal Crohn's disease. Generated by immunoSEQ multiplex PCR, the TCRdb table keeps only in-frame clones and is missing some. The top ten hold 4% to 5% of the sample, which has 15,000 to 20,000 clones, about three quarters seen once. Time point described: neoterminal ileum biopsy at postoperative endoscopy, about 6 months after surgery. The CDR3 is 16 residues long. J was trimmed by 4 bases and V by 6 bases; bases with no gene match: 9. Germline V gives CDR1 LNHDA, CDR2 SQIVND (reference sequence). Sequenced input: ileal tissue. The sequence came from an adult with Crohn's disease. This chain connects TRBV19 to TRBJ2-7; TRBD2 matches at 13 bases. The CDR3 is CASRGWTSGRGYEQYF. CDR3 bases: TGTGCCAGTAGAGGGTGGACTAGCGGGAGAGGTTACGAGCAGTACTTC.